This passage covers 31 T cell receptor beta chains from one sample sequenced in a study of cytomegalovirus exposure and HLA in healthy donors. Primers: 60 Vbeta forward and 13 Jbeta reverse. Produced via immunoSEQ multiplex PCR; TCRdb's table is partial and in-frame only. The data contain hundreds of thousands of clones, about 75% of them seen just once; the ten biggest clones take up about 2.2%. Source material: PBMCs. The receptors were gathered from a female donor in good health and CMV-seronegative.

The V call is TRBV28, the J call TRBJ2-1; D might be TRBD1 (5 bases). Trimming shortened V by 5 bases and J by 6 bases, and 17 bases separated the two germline ends. The CDR3 extends over 15 amino acids. Germline V gene data show CDR1 as MDHEN and CDR2 as SYDVKM. CDR3 in DNA: TGTGCCAGCAGTCCTGCCGACAGTACTTTCAATGAGCAGTTCTTC. Amino acids: CASSPADSTFNEQFF.

This clone is a singleton in its sample. The chain links TRBV11-1 to TRBJ2-1, with 11 bases aligning to TRBD2. CDR1 is SGHAT and CDR2 is FQDESV in the germline V gene (reference sequence). CDR3 length equals 14 residues. The ends lost 6 bases at V and 7 bases at J; junction bases unmatched: 5. The DNA of the CDR3 is TGTGCCAGCAGTTCCATAGCGGGAGGGAATGAGCAGTTCTTC. Protein product: CASSSIAGGNEQFF.

The gene calls are TRBV11-1 and TRBJ1-3; TRBD1 is a possible D gene (6 bases). The germline V gene encodes CDR1 SGHAT and CDR2 FQDESV (reference sequence). The CDR3 covers 15 residues. V was pared by 0 bases and J by 2 bases, with 8 bases between. CDR3 sequence (DNA): TGTGCCAGCAGCTTAGCGGGGGCCGCTGGAAACACCATATATTTT. It translates to CASSLAGAAGNTIYF. Using reference TRBV11-1 and TRBJ1-3 for the parts outside the CDR3, the full variable domain is EAEVAQSPRYKITEKSQAVAFWCDPISGHATLYWYRQILGQGPELLVQFQDESVVDDSQLPKDRFSAERLKGVDSTLKIQPAELGDSAMYLCASSLAGAAGNTIYFGEGSWLTVV.

The CDR3 nucleotides are TGTGCCAGCAGGTTGCAGGGGGGAAACTATGGCTACACCTTC. Translated, it gives CASRLQGGNYGYTF. The chain recombines TRBV6-5 with TRBJ1-2, with 7 nucleotides matching TRBD1. The CDR3 has 14 amino acids. V gave up 6 bases and J gave up 2 bases; unmatched junction bases: 6. The germline V gene encodes CDR1 MNHEY and CDR2 SVGAGI.

The rearrangement uses TRBV12-5 and TRBJ1-2; 7 positions agree with TRBD1. Germline values: CDR1 LGHNT, CDR2 FRNRAP. The ends lost 5 bases at V and 8 bases at J; junction bases unmatched: 5. CDR3 length equals 12 residues. In nucleotides, the CDR3 is TGTGCTAGTGGTGAGACAGGGTACGGCTACACCTTC. It encodes CASGETGYGYTF. Filled out from reference TRBV12-5 and TRBJ1-2, the complete variable domain reads DARVTQTPRHKVTEMGQEVTMRCQPILGHNTVFWYRQTMMQGLELLAYFRNRAPLDDSGMPKDRFSAEMPDATLATLKIQPSEPRDSAVYFCASGETGYGYTFGSGTRLTVV.

This clone came up a few times. The chain couples TRBV10-1 to TRBJ2-7; TRBD2 matches at 10 bases. With 2 bases clipped from V and 3 bases from J, the junction kept 4 bases outside the gene matches. Germline-derived CDR1 and CDR2 are WNHNN and SYGVQD (reference sequence). The CDR3 is made up of 15 amino acids. The CDR3 is CASSETSGIFYEQYF. DNA of the CDR3: TGCGCCAGCAGTGAGACTAGCGGGATCTTCTACGAGCAGTACTTC.

The V and J genes are TRBV5-6 and TRBJ2-7; 10 bases fit TRBD2. V gave up 2 bases and J gave up 6 bases; unmatched junction bases: 8. From germline, CDR1 is SGHDT and CDR2 YYEEEE. The CDR3 extends over 15 amino acids. The CDR3 region has the DNA TGTGCCAGCAGCTTCCCAGCGGGAGGGCCTGTCGAGCAGTACTTC. Amino acid sequence: CASSFPAGGPVEQYF.

This clone was counted only a few times. This chain links TRBV7-2 with TRBJ1-2; D ambiguous. V shed 1 base and J shed 1 base, with 10 bases lying between them. CDR1 and CDR2 (germline): SGHTA, FQGNSA. This CDR3 region has 15 residues. CDR3 DNA sequence: TGTGCCAGCAGCTTAGGGCGGAGCCTTAACTATGGCTACACCTTC. Protein: CASSLGRSLNYGYTF.

This chain uses TRBV7-2 with TRBJ2-7; 14 bases map to TRBD2. In germline, CDR1 is SGHTA, CDR2 FQGNSA. Trimming removed 4 bases from V and 3 bases from J; junction bases left unmatched: 14. The CDR3 has 19 residues. The CDR3 protein is CASSSRGLAGARGYYEQYF. The CDR3 nucleotides read TGTGCCAGCAGCTCGCGGGGACTAGCGGGAGCAAGGGGATACTACGAGCAGTACTTC.

The sample holds one count of this clone. Other nucleotide sequences in the sample specify the same CDR3. The rearrangement uses TRBV11-3 and TRBJ2-7; 10 nucleotides align to TRBD1. J lost 2 bases, V lost 4 bases, and 11 bases had no gene match. Germline CDR1 reads SGHNT; CDR2 reads YENEEA. This CDR3 has 17 residues. The CDR3 sequence: CASSSDRGRFPTYEQYF. Written as DNA, the CDR3 is TGTGCCAGCAGCTCCGACAGGGGGCGGTTTCCTACCTACGAGCAGTACTTC. Full variable domain (rest looked up from reference TRBV11-3 and TRBJ2-7): EAGVVQSPRYKIIEKKQPVAFWCNPISGHNTLYWYLQNLGQGPELLIRYENEEAVDDSQLPKDRFSAERLKGVDSTLKIQPAELGDSAVYLCASSSDRGRFPTYEQYFGPGTRLTVT.

The chain employs TRBV7-6 and TRBJ1-4; 7 bases line up with TRBD1. Trimming at V came to 5 bases and at J to 10 bases, leaving 13 bases not matched to a gene. Germline V gene sequence: CDR1 SGHVS, CDR2 FNYEAQ. CDR3 length equals 15 residues. CDR3 sequence (DNA): TGTGCCAGCAGCCCAGGACAGGACTTACCTGGAAAACTGTTTTTT. Protein: CASSPGQDLPGKLFF. Complete variable domain (other parts from reference TRBV7-6 and TRBJ1-4): GAGVSQSPRYKVTKRGQDVALRCDPISGHVSLYWYRQALGQGPEFLTYFNYEAQQDKSGLPNDRFSAERPEGSISTLTIQRTEQRDSAMYRCASSPGQDLPGKLFFGSGTQLSVL.

The genes are TRBV4-1 and TRBJ1-5; 7 positions match TRBD1. V lost 4 bases, J lost 7 bases, and 10 bases stayed unmatched. The CDR3 consists of 15 residues. CDR1 and CDR2 (germline): MGHRA, YSYEKL. The CDR3 nucleotides read TGCGCCAGCAGCCGGGGGACAGCGGCGCTACAGCCCCAGCATTTT. This encodes CASSRGTAALQPQHF.

J is TRBJ2-7 and V is TRBV6-5; weak D call: TRBD2 (6 bases). Trimming shortened V by 2 bases and J by 0 bases, and 11 bases separated the two germline ends. CDR3 length equals 15 residues. The germline gives CDR1 MNHEY, CDR2 SVGAGI. The CDR3 DNA is TGTGCCAGCAGTTACGCCAGCGGGTACTCCTACGAGCAGTACTTC. This sequence encodes CASSYASGYSYEQYF.

This clone was seen more than once but under ten times. The chain is built from TRBV27 and TRBJ1-3; 8 bases are a match to TRBD1. Germline CDR1 is MNHEY and CDR2 is SMNVEV (reference sequence). The CDR3 runs to 15 residues. After removal of 6 bases from V and 0 bases from J, the junction contained 4 bases not matched to a gene. The CDR3 DNA reads as TGTGCCAGCAGCTCGGGACAGGTCTCTGGAAACACCATATATTTT. It encodes CASSSGQVSGNTIYF.

This chain connects TRBV11-2 to TRBJ2-5; D is unclear. CDR3 size: 12 residues. CDR1 and CDR2 (germline): SGHAT, FQNNGV. The ends were cut back, 5 bases at V and 6 bases at J, with 10 bases in the middle. The CDR3 here is CASSPRSQTQYF. DNA of the CDR3: TGTGCCAGCAGCCCCAGGTCCCAGACCCAGTACTTC.

There are a few counts of this clone. CDR3 amino acids: CASSPWTADVSYNEQFF. DNA for the CDR3: TGTGCCAGCTCACCATGGACAGCGGATGTATCCTACAATGAGCAGTTCTTC. The chain employs TRBV18 and TRBJ2-1; perhaps TRBD1 as D (6 bases). Germline CDR1 KGHSH, CDR2 LQKENI. Trimming removed 2 bases from V and 1 base from J, with 15 bases in between. The CDR3 has 17 amino acids.

J is TRBJ2-7 and V is TRBV28; D gene unclear. V was cut by 6 bases and J by 6 bases, with 9 bases left in between. CDR1 MDHEN and CDR2 SYDVKM come from the germline V gene. The CDR3 consists of 11 residues. The CDR3 DNA reads as TGTGCCAGCAGCCTTGTTAGCGAGCAGTACTTC. Protein sequence: CASSLVSEQYF. The whole variable domain, filled in from reference TRBV28 and TRBJ2-7, reads DVKVTQSSRYLVKRTGEKVFLECVQDMDHENMFWYRQDPGLGLRLIYFSYDVKMKEKGDIPEGYSVSREKKERFSLILESASTNQTSMYLCASSLVSEQYFGPGTRLTVT.

The chain joins TRBV6-1 to TRBJ2-7; TRBD1 is a possible D gene (5 bases). The CDR3 length is 15 residues. Trimming cost V 6 bases and J 2 bases, with 17 bases left between them. In germline, CDR1 is MNHNS, CDR2 SASEGT. CDR3 amino acids: CASRPFGRAAYEQYF. The CDR3 region has the DNA TGTGCCAGCAGGCCTTTTGGCAGGGCCGCCTACGAGCAGTACTTC.

The V and J genes are TRBV5-1 and TRBJ2-5; possibly TRBD2 for D (5 bases). The DNA end favors TRBJ2-7, so the J call may be wrong. The CDR3 totals 15 residues. In germline, CDR1 is SGHRS, CDR2 YFSETQ. The DNA for the CDR3 is TGCGCCAGCAGCTCGGACGGGATAATCTCCTACGAGCAGTACTTC. Translating it yields CASSSDGIISYEQYF.

The chain carries TRBV9 and TRBJ2-3; 9 positions agree with TRBD2. Losses at the gene ends were 0 bases for V and 5 bases for J; bases not matched to a gene: 4. The V gene's germline CDR1 is SGDLS and CDR2 YYNGEE. The CDR3 length is 15 residues. CDR3 amino acids: CASSVALAGRDTQYF. The CDR3 DNA is TGTGCCAGCAGCGTAGCACTAGCGGGCCGAGATACGCAGTATTTT.

This clone was seen only a few times. The chain couples TRBV27 to TRBJ2-3; D remains ambiguous. V gave up 5 bases and J gave up 1 base, with 4 bases separating them. Germline V lookup: CDR1 MNHEY, CDR2 SMNVEV (reference sequence). The CDR3 loop spans 12 amino acids. CDR3 nucleotides: TGTGCCAGCAGTCATCGCACAGATACGCAGTATTTT. It encodes CASSHRTDTQYF.

This sequence joins TRBV7-3 and TRBJ2-2, with unresolved D. V was pared by 3 bases and J by 6 bases, with 5 bases between. Per germline, CDR1 SGHTA and CDR2 FQGTGA. The CDR3 runs 12 residues. The CDR3 region is CASSFGSGELFF. As DNA, the CDR3 is TGTGCCAGCAGCTTCGGGTCCGGGGAGCTGTTTTTT.

In its sample, this clone was seen a few times. This chain connects TRBV19 to TRBJ2-2; tentative D call: TRBD2 (6 bases). The V gene lost 7 bases and the J gene lost 1 base, with 13 bases spanning the gap. The CDR3 loop spans 15 amino acids. Per the germline V gene, CDR1 is LNHDA and CDR2 is SQIVND (reference sequence). As DNA, the CDR3 is TGTGCCAGTAACCCATCAGCGGGGAACACCGGGGAGCTGTTTTTT. It codes for CASNPSAGNTGELFF.

V and J are TRBV20-1 and TRBJ2-3, with D perhaps matching TRBD2 (6 bases). This CDR3 is built from 10 residues. The germline CDR1 and CDR2 sequences are DFQATT and SNEGSKA (reference sequence). The V gene lost 5 bases and the J gene lost 6 bases, with 6 bases spanning the gap. The CDR3 DNA reads as TGCAGTGCTGGGGGGGATACGCAGTATTTT. It codes for CSAGGDTQYF.

J is TRBJ2-3 and V is TRBV5-1; 7 bases line up with TRBD2. Trimming removed 2 bases from V and 6 bases from J; junction bases left unmatched: 9. Looked up from germline, CDR1 is SGHRS and CDR2 is YFSETQ. The CDR3 length is 15 residues. CDR3 nucleotide sequence: TGCGCCAGCAGCTTATCCGGGACTATCGCGGATACGCAGTATTTT. Translating gives CASSLSGTIADTQYF.

The chain employs TRBV7-9 and TRBJ2-1; 7 bases map to TRBD2. Looked up from germline, CDR1 is SEHNR and CDR2 is FQNEAQ (reference sequence). The CDR3 is 17 residues long. With V trimmed by 3 bases and J by 3 bases, 11 bases remained unmatched. This CDR3 is CASSFPPVTSSYNEQFF. CDR3 bases: TGTGCCAGCAGCTTCCCCCCGGTGACTAGCAGCTACAATGAGCAGTTCTTC.

With respect to this clone: Germline and junction disagree at one end, which may indicate a read error. J is TRBJ1-5 and V is TRBV7-9; TRBD1 matches 7 bases. The CDR3 covers 16 residues. Germline loops: CDR1 SEHNR, CDR2 FQNEAQ (reference sequence). In DNA, the CDR3 is TGTTCCAGCAGCTTTTACGGGACAGACTCCAATCAGCCCCAGCATTTT. Its protein is CSSSFYGTDSNQPQHF.

The CDR3 reads CASSAGTGSYNEQFF. CDR3 bases: TGCGCCAGCAGCGCCGGGACAGGGAGCTACAATGAGCAGTTCTTC. V is TRBV5-1 and J is TRBJ2-1, with TRBD1 matching 9 bases. Germline CDR1 reads SGHRS; CDR2 reads YFSETQ. The CDR3 is 15 residues long. Germline trimming cut 4 bases from V and 3 bases from J; bases unmatched to any gene: 5. Full variable domain (remainder filled in from reference TRBV5-1 and TRBJ2-1): KAGVTQTPRYLIKTRGQQVTLSCSPISGHRSVSWYQQTPGQGLQFLFEYFSETQRNKGNFPGRFSGRQFSNSRSEMNVSTLELGDSALYLCASSAGTGSYNEQFFGPGTRLTVL.

This clone has only a few counts. This chain joins TRBV28 and TRBJ2-1, with 10 bases that match TRBD2. CDR3 length: 14 residues. The V segment lost 2 bases and the J segment 10 bases; nucleotides outside the gene matches: 5. Germline V CDR1 and CDR2: MDHEN, SYDVKM. The CDR3 region is CASSLLAGVGEQFF. The DNA for the CDR3 is TGTGCCAGCAGTTTACTAGCGGGAGTCGGCGAGCAGTTCTTC.

The rearrangement links TRBV13 to TRBJ1-1; a possible D gene is TRBD1 (5 bases). Trimming shortened V by 3 bases and J by 3 bases, and 8 bases separated the two germline ends. Germline V gives CDR1 PRHDT, CDR2 FYEKMQ (reference sequence). CDR3 length: 13 residues. CDR3 coding DNA: TGTGCCAGCAGCTTGGCAGGGCACACTGAAGCTTTCTTT. This encodes CASSLAGHTEAFF. The entire variable domain, with the rest obtained from reference TRBV13 and TRBJ1-1, is as follows: AAGVIQSPRHLIKEKRETATLKCYPIPRHDTVYWYQQGPGQDPQFLISFYEKMQSDKGSIPDRFSAQQFSDYHSELNMSSLELGDSALYFCASSLAGHTEAFFGQGTRLTVV.

The chain recombines TRBV7-9 with TRBJ1-5; 7 bases are a match to TRBD1. This CDR3 spans 16 amino acids. The junction had 4 bases not matched to a gene; V was cut back by 1 base and J by 1 base. Germline lookup yields CDR1 SEHNR and CDR2 FQNEAQ (reference sequence). CDR3 sequence: CASSLGAGGSNQPQHF. The CDR3 DNA is TGTGCCAGCAGCTTAGGGGCAGGGGGGAGCAATCAGCCCCAGCATTTT.